The 30 T cell receptor beta chains given below trace back to one sample, sequenced in a study of regulatory T cells in long-lasting Graves disease. Time point denoted: persistent/refractory GD, antithyroid drugs over 5 years with positive TRAb. PBMCs provided the RNA from which the TCR library was made. Arm-PCR of CDR3 regions and iRepertoire HTBI primers were used to build TCR beta libraries. From the multiplex PCR reads, TCRdb called clonotypes with MiXCR, one entry per CDR3 protein. The table shows 400,000 to 500,000 distinct CDR3 sequences, with roughly a fifth occurring only once. Here the sequenced sample was peripheral blood mononuclear cells (PBMCs), taken when the disease was refractory, from a patient treated with antithyroid drugs. All receptors derive from a female donor with Graves disease.

The J gene is TRBJ1-1, the V gene TRBV5-1; TRBD1 matches at 10 bases. This CDR3 region has 14 residues. V lost 5 bases to trimming and J lost 6 bases; unmatched junction nucleotides: 7. The germline gives CDR1 SGHRS, CDR2 YFSETQ. The CDR3 sequence: CASRPRQGASEAFF. The DNA of the CDR3 is TGCGCCAGCAGACCAAGACAGGGGGCATCTGAAGCTTTCTTT.

Ten or more counts support this clonotype. This CDR3 is CASVPGIRYGYTF. CDR3 DNA: TGTGCCAGCGTACCGGGCATACGCTATGGCTACACCTTC. The chain has TRBV28 and TRBJ1-2; D not resolved. Germline V gives CDR1 MDHEN, CDR2 SYDVKM. The CDR3 runs to 13 residues. Trimming took 8 bases from V and 4 from J, leaving 14 bases between them.

This clonotype was recorded at least ten times. The V gene is TRBV28, the J gene TRBJ1-4, with D uncertain. The CDR3 has 11 amino acids. Germline CDR1 and CDR2: MDHEN and SYDVKM. V was pared by 6 bases and J by 14 bases, with 13 bases between. This CDR3 is CASSLEGWLFF. In DNA form, the CDR3 reads TGTGCCAGCAGCTTAGAGGGTTGGCTGTTTTTT.

This clonotype was observed many times. The chain joins TRBV9 to TRBJ2-5; TRBD1 matches at 7 bases. This CDR3 has 16 amino acids. Germline-derived CDR1 and CDR2 are SGDLS and YYNGEE. The trim removed 0 bases at V and 2 bases at J, leaving 7 bases unmatched. The CDR3 DNA follows: TGTGCCAGCAGCGTAGCCCCGGGACAGACACAAGAGACCCAGTACTTC. It is translated as CASSVAPGQTQETQYF.

This clonotype was recorded many times. The chain links TRBV6-5 to TRBJ2-2; 8 bases agree with TRBD1. Germline values: CDR1 MNHEY, CDR2 SVGAGI. V lost 4 bases to trimming and J lost 1 base; unmatched junction nucleotides: 8. This CDR3 region has 17 residues. The DNA of the CDR3 is TGTGCCAGCAGTTTCCCAAAGGACAGGGTGAACACCGGGGAGCTGTTTTTT. It codes for CASSFPKDRVNTGELFF.

In this sample, this clonotype turned up a few times. The CDR3 DNA reads TGCAGTGCTGGCGTGGGGTCTGACAGCAATCAGCCCCAGCATTTT. This sequence encodes CSAGVGSDSNQPQHF. This chain links TRBV20-1 with TRBJ1-5; D is undetermined. The germline V gene encodes CDR1 DFQATT and CDR2 SNEGSKA (reference sequence). The CDR3 has 15 amino acids. The V gene lost 5 bases and the J gene lost 1 base, with 15 bases spanning the gap.

The chain carries TRBV6-5 and TRBJ2-2; TRBD2 matches 8 bases. Germline-derived CDR1 and CDR2 are MNHEY and SVGAGI. V shed 2 bases, J shed 4 bases, and the junction held 3 bases outside the gene matches. This CDR3 region has 15 residues. The CDR3 loop is CASSYTLAGTGELFF. The CDR3 nucleotides read TGTGCCAGCAGTTACACGCTAGCGGGCACCGGGGAGCTGTTTTTT.

The chain couples TRBV7-9 to TRBJ2-6; D is unresolved. The germline V gene has CDR1 SEHNR and CDR2 FQNEAQ (reference sequence). This CDR3 is 16 amino acids long. The germline V and J ends were trimmed by 3 bases and 0 bases, with 9 bases remaining between them. CDR3 region: CASSFIGRSGANVLTF. The CDR3 bases are TGTGCCAGCAGCTTTATTGGGCGCTCTGGGGCCAACGTCCTGACTTTC.

The rearrangement uses TRBV10-3 and TRBJ1-1; D is ambiguous. Trimming removed 3 bases from V and 4 bases from J, with 21 bases in between. Germline V gives CDR1 ENHRY, CDR2 SYGVKD. This CDR3 is built from 17 residues. CDR3 protein: CAISERRVTSDGTEAFF. CDR3 nucleotides: TGTGCCATCAGTGAAAGAAGGGTCACAAGCGATGGCACTGAAGCTTTCTTT.

V gene TRBV29-1 combines with J gene TRBJ2-7, with D tentatively TRBD1 (5 bases). The germline V gene encodes CDR1 SQVTM and CDR2 ANQGSEA. The CDR3 spans 12 residues. V lost 7 bases and J lost 0, with 10 bases in between. For the CDR3, the DNA is TGCAGCGCCACGACAGACTCCTACGAGCAGTACTTC. It codes for CSATTDSYEQYF.

The chain carries TRBV7-9 and TRBJ1-3, with D hard to call. Trimming pared 4 bases from V and 8 bases from J, leaving 9 bases between. The CDR3 covers 12 residues. The V gene's germline CDR1 is SEHNR and CDR2 FQNEAQ (reference sequence). The CDR3 reads CASSSRSDTIYF. CDR3 sequence (DNA): TGTGCCAGCAGCTCTCGGAGCGACACCATATATTTT.

This clonotype was observed many times. The chain is built from TRBV7-6 and TRBJ2-7; 8 bases are a match to TRBD1. The CDR3 runs to 13 residues. Trimming took 3 bases from V and 5 from J; bases not matched to a gene: 3. CDR1 and CDR2 from the germline V gene are SGHVS and FNYEAQ. CDR3 loop: CASSFDRGDEQYF. The CDR3 coding sequence is TGTGCCAGCAGCTTCGACAGGGGCGACGAGCAGTACTTC.

The V and J genes are TRBV6-1 and TRBJ2-5; 10 bases align to TRBD2. In germline, CDR1 is MNHNS, CDR2 SASEGT. V lost 7 bases to trimming and J lost 7 bases; unmatched junction nucleotides: 12. The CDR3 spans 15 residues. The DNA for the CDR3 is TGTGCCAGCACAATAGCGGGAGGACGCTTCGGGACCCAGTACTTC. Amino acid sequence: CASTIAGGRFGTQYF.

This clonotype was observed a handful of times. The CDR3 here is CASSLGGLASDTQYF. In nucleotides, the CDR3 is TGTGCCAGCAGTCTAGGGGGACTAGCGTCAGATACGCAGTATTTT. The J gene is TRBJ2-3, the V gene TRBV28; TRBD2 matches at 10 bases. The trim removed 5 bases at V and 4 bases at J, leaving 6 bases unmatched. This CDR3 spans 15 amino acids. Germline V gene lookup returns CDR1 MDHEN and CDR2 SYDVKM. Full variable domain (outside the CDR3, taken from reference TRBV28 and TRBJ2-3): DVKVTQSSRYLVKRTGEKVFLECVQDMDHENMFWYRQDPGLGLRLIYFSYDVKMKEKGDIPEGYSVSREKKERFSLILESASTNQTSMYLCASSLGGLASDTQYFGPGTRLTVL.

This clonotype was detected many times. This chain links TRBV20-1 with TRBJ1-2, with TRBD1 matching 10 bases. The V and J ends lost 4 bases and 8 bases, in that order; junction bases with no gene match: 7. Germline CDR1 DFQATT, CDR2 SNEGSKA (reference sequence). CDR3 length: 13 residues. The CDR3 is CSATGQGNWGYTF. Here the CDR3 DNA reads TGCAGTGCTACGGGACAGGGGAATTGGGGCTACACCTTC.

This sequence joins TRBV7-9 and TRBJ2-5, with 8 bases matching TRBD2. CDR1 is SEHNR and CDR2 is FQNEAQ in the germline V gene (reference sequence). There are 16 residues in the CDR3. V lost 5 bases and J lost 5; bases outside the gene matches: 13. CDR3 coding DNA: TGTGCCAGCAGCCACCCCCCAGCGGGAGTTGGTGAGACCCAGTACTTC. It codes for CASSHPPAGVGETQYF.

This sequence joins TRBV5-8 and TRBJ2-5; TRBD2 aligns across 7 bases. J lost 7 bases, V lost 2 bases, and 8 bases had no gene match. CDR1 is SGHTS and CDR2 is YDEGEE in the germline V gene. The CDR3 length is 14 residues. CDR3 nucleotide sequence: TGTGCCAGCAGCTTAACAGGAGGGAGGGGGACCCAGTACTTC. Its protein is CASSLTGGRGTQYF.

The table lists this clonotype with many counts. The rearrangement uses TRBV2 and TRBJ2-2; D call uncertain. The CDR3 has 12 amino acids. Between the trimmed V and J ends, which lost 6 bases and 2 bases, there was a span of 4 bases. Germline-derived CDR1 and CDR2 are SNHLY and FYNNEI. This CDR3 reads CASRFNTGELFF. CDR3 DNA: TGTGCCAGCAGGTTTAACACCGGGGAGCTGTTTTTT.

The chain carries TRBV3-1 and TRBJ2-3, with 16 bases aligning to TRBD2. V shed 4 bases, J shed 4 bases, and the junction held 14 bases outside the gene matches. The germline CDR1 and CDR2 sequences are LGHDT and YNNKEL (reference sequence). This CDR3 has 20 amino acids. CDR3 nucleotides: TGTGCCAGCAGCCCCGGGACTAGCGGGAGGGCCGGGTCGGCCGCAGATACGCAGTATTTT. It yields the protein CASSPGTSGRAGSAADTQYF.

The chain recombines TRBV5-1 with TRBJ2-1; 7 bases match TRBD2. Unmatched junction bases numbered 5, after V lost 0 bases and J lost 2 bases. Per the germline V gene, CDR1 is SGHRS and CDR2 is YFSETQ. CDR3 length equals 16 residues. CDR3 DNA: TGCGCCAGCAGCTTGGCCCCAGGGAGGGCCTACAATGAGCAGTTCTTC. It specifies CASSLAPGRAYNEQFF.

This rearrangement joins TRBV28 to TRBJ2-1, with 13 bases that match TRBD2. CDR3 size: 15 residues. Germline CDR1 reads MDHEN; CDR2 reads SYDVKM. The V gene end was trimmed by 9 bases and the J gene end by 6 bases; junction bases not matched to a gene: 8. DNA for the CDR3: TGTGCCAGTGATACCGGGACTAGCGGGATCAATGAGCAGTTCTTC. This translates into CASDTGTSGINEQFF.

This clonotype showed up many times. The chain recombines TRBV6-1 with TRBJ1-5; no reliable D call. The CDR3 loop spans 14 amino acids. V lost 6 bases, J lost 0 bases, and 9 bases lay in between. Germline V gene lookup returns CDR1 MNHNS and CDR2 SASEGT. This chain's CDR3 is CASRTDHSNQPQHF. In DNA, the CDR3 is TGTGCCAGCAGGACGGACCATAGCAATCAGCCCCAGCATTTT.

The V call is TRBV2, the J call TRBJ1-1; D unclear. The ends were cut back, 10 bases at V and 6 bases at J, with 15 bases in the middle. This CDR3 region has 12 residues. CDR1 is SNHLY and CDR2 is FYNNEI in the germline V gene. CDR3 protein: CATAGFGPEAFF. CDR3 in DNA: TGTGCCACCGCCGGGTTCGGCCCTGAAGCTTTCTTT.

This clonotype was detected many times. V gene TRBV5-5 combines with J gene TRBJ2-5, with a weak D call TRBD2 (6 bases). V was shortened by 7 bases and J by 2 bases, with 12 bases between the two germline ends. Germline V CDR1 and CDR2: SGHKS, YYEKEE (reference sequence). The CDR3 extends over 13 amino acids. The CDR3 DNA follows: TGTGCCAGCTCCACGGGAGTACAAGAGACCCAGTACTTC. Protein: CASSTGVQETQYF.

In its sample, this clonotype was seen once. This rearrangement joins TRBV5-1 to TRBJ2-1; D call uncertain. The germline V gene has CDR1 SGHRS and CDR2 YFSETQ. The CDR3 loop spans 12 amino acids. V was clipped by 2 bases and J by 8 bases, with 8 bases between them. CDR3 coding DNA: TGCGCCAGCAGCTTTGGATGGGATGAGCAGTTCTTC. It encodes CASSFGWDEQFF.

In this sample, this clonotype turned up many times. The gene calls are TRBV28 and TRBJ1-2, with no clear D. Trimming removed 4 bases from V and 3 bases from J, with 15 bases in between. The CDR3 runs 15 residues. Germline V gene lookup returns CDR1 MDHEN and CDR2 SYDVKM. The CDR3 loop is CASSSAGENYYGYTF. CDR3 in DNA: TGTGCCAGCAGTTCCGCCGGGGAGAATTACTATGGCTACACCTTC.

This rearrangement joins TRBV27 to TRBJ2-1; D is perhaps TRBD1 (5 bases). CDR3 length: 13 amino acids. Between the trimmed V and J ends, which lost 2 bases and 5 bases, there was a span of 7 bases. Per the germline V gene, CDR1 is MNHEY and CDR2 is SMNVEV (reference sequence). Here the CDR3 reads CASSLPGNNEQFF. The CDR3 DNA reads TGTGCCAGCAGTTTACCAGGGAACAATGAGCAGTTCTTC.

Only a few counts were recorded for this clonotype. V and J are TRBV6-2 or TRBV6-3 and TRBJ1-5; no reliable D call. From germline, CDR1 is MNHEY and CDR2 SVGEGT. The CDR3 loop spans 14 amino acids. V was pared by 2 bases and J by 6 bases, with 11 bases between. The CDR3 sequence is CASSYVGFGQPQHF. CDR3 sequence (DNA): TGTGCCAGCAGTTACGTTGGGTTCGGTCAGCCCCAGCATTTT.

The V gene is TRBV28, the J gene TRBJ1-3; TRBD1 matches at 9 bases. CDR1 is MDHEN, CDR2 SYDVKM, per germline. This CDR3 has 14 amino acids. After removal of 6 bases from V and 3 bases from J, the junction contained 3 bases not matched to a gene. CDR3 loop: CASSQTGGGNTIYF. The CDR3 DNA reads as TGTGCCAGCAGCCAGACAGGGGGTGGAAACACCATATATTTT.

The sample holds a few counts of this clonotype. V gene TRBV20-1 combines with J gene TRBJ1-5, with 9 bases lining up with TRBD1. The CDR3 consists of 13 residues. Germline lookup yields CDR1 DFQATT and CDR2 SNEGSKA (reference sequence). The V segment lost 7 bases and the J segment 5 bases; nucleotides outside the gene matches: 6. The CDR3 sequence: CSVEDRGDQPQHF. The CDR3 DNA sequence: TGCAGTGTAGAAGACAGGGGGGATCAGCCCCAGCATTTT.